Shown below are 14 T cell receptor beta chains from a single sample sequenced in a study of cytomegalovirus exposure and HLA in healthy donors. The PCR had 60 Vbeta and 13 Jbeta primers. Repertoires were generated with immunoSEQ multiplex PCR, while TCRdb's copy carries only in-frame clones and drops some. Found here are under 200,000 clones, about four fifths of them singletons; the top ten hold about 1.5%. Sequencing used PBMCs. The receptors shown here come from a male donor in good health and CMV-seronegative.

V gene TRBV6-1 combines with J gene TRBJ1-1, with TRBD1 as a possible D gene (5 bases). This CDR3 has 13 amino acids. V shed 10 bases and J shed 5 bases, with 17 bases lying between them. CDR1 and CDR2 from the germline V gene are MNHNS and SASEGT. The chain's CDR3 is CATSEGPGTEAFF. The CDR3, as DNA: TGTGCCACCTCGGAGGGGCCGGGGACTGAAGCTTTCTTT.

The chain joins TRBV28 to TRBJ2-5; D may be TRBD2 (5 bases). This CDR3 has 15 residues. Germline CDR1 MDHEN, CDR2 SYDVKM. The ends were cut back, 4 bases at V and 5 bases at J, with 17 bases in the middle. In DNA form, the CDR3 reads TGTGCCAGCAGTTCCCCCTCTGCGGGCGGGGAGACCCAGTACTTC. Protein: CASSSPSAGGETQYF.

The sample holds a few counts of this clone. This chain uses TRBV10-3 with TRBJ2-5; 12 bases line up with TRBD2. Germline V gene lookup returns CDR1 ENHRY and CDR2 SYGVKD. This CDR3 has 17 amino acids. The J segment lost 6 bases and the V segment lost 0 bases, leaving 8 bases of the junction unmatched. CDR3 in DNA: TGTGCCATCAGTGAGTCGAAGGCTAGCGGGGGGGCAAAGACCCAGTACTTC. Amino acid sequence: CAISESKASGGAKTQYF.

The chain couples TRBV28 to TRBJ2-3; TRBD2 matches 9 bases. The CDR3 totals 15 residues. CDR1 and CDR2 (germline): MDHEN, SYDVKM. Trimming cost V 8 bases and J 2 bases; bases outside gene matches: 8. The CDR3 DNA is TGTGCCAGCTCCAGGACTAGCGTTTCCACAGATACGCAGTATTTT. Protein: CASSRTSVSTDTQYF.

The gene calls are TRBV11-2 and TRBJ1-5; D might be TRBD1 (6 bases). The CDR3 loop spans 15 amino acids. Trimming stripped 5 bases from V and 2 bases from J, with 13 bases between. Germline CDR1 is SGHAT and CDR2 is FQNNGV. CDR3: CASSVNQGRNQPQHF. CDR3 nucleotide sequence: TGTGCCAGCAGCGTAAATCAGGGGCGCAATCAGCCCCAGCATTTT.

This clone was seen more than once but under ten times. CDR3: CASSDRGLAADTQYF. CDR3 DNA: TGTGCCAGCAGTGACAGGGGGCTGGCGGCAGATACGCAGTATTTT. The chain is built from TRBV25-1 and TRBJ2-3, with 8 bases aligning to TRBD1. The CDR3 has 15 amino acids. Looked up from germline, CDR1 is MGHDK and CDR2 is SYGVNS. Germline trimming cut 3 bases from V and 4 bases from J; bases unmatched to any gene: 6. The variable domain in full, completed from reference TRBV25-1 and TRBJ2-3, reads EADIYQTPRYLVIGTGKKITLECSQTMGHDKMYWYQQDPGMELHLIHYSYGVNSTEKGDLSSESTVSRIRTEHFPLTLESARPSHTSQYLCASSDRGLAADTQYFGPGTRLTVL.

The chain employs TRBV2 and TRBJ1-4; D is perhaps TRBD1 (5 bases). V was pared by 7 bases and J by 8 bases, with 14 bases between. CDR1 and CDR2 from the germline V gene are SNHLY and FYNNEI. The CDR3 has 13 residues. The CDR3 sequence: CASKTDLGEKLFF. The CDR3 DNA follows: TGTGCCAGCAAGACAGACTTAGGGGAAAAACTGTTTTTT. Full variable domain (rest looked up from reference TRBV2 and TRBJ1-4): EPEVTQTPSHQVTQMGQEVILRCVPISNHLYFYWYRQILGQKVEFLVSFYNNEISEKSEIFDDQFSVERPDGSNFTLKIRSTKLEDSAMYFCASKTDLGEKLFFGSGTQLSVL.

The chain links TRBV7-2 to TRBJ2-3, with a possible D match to TRBD2 (5 bases). The germline CDR1 and CDR2 sequences are SGHTA and FQGNSA. Trimming took off 5 bases at V and 0 bases at J, with 12 bases between the two ends. The CDR3 sequence is 15 residues long. The CDR3 loop is CASSPRVLSTDTQYF. For the CDR3, the DNA is TGTGCCAGCAGCCCGCGGGTGCTTAGCACAGATACGCAGTATTTT.

This rearrangement joins TRBV4-2 to TRBJ1-4, with 9 bases fitting TRBD1. Germline loops: CDR1 LGHNA, CDR2 YNFKEQ. After removal of 4 bases from V and 9 bases from J, the junction contained 9 bases not matched to a gene. The CDR3 runs 15 residues. The CDR3 reads CASSLPGTGLQKLFF. The CDR3 DNA reads as TGTGCCAGCAGCCTACCCGGGACAGGGTTACAAAAACTGTTTTTT.

This clone was seen just once. This sequence joins TRBV27 and TRBJ1-3; maybe TRBD1 (6 bases). The V gene lost 4 bases and the J gene lost 4 bases, with 14 bases spanning the gap. This CDR3 spans 15 amino acids. Germline-derived CDR1 and CDR2 are MNHEY and SMNVEV (reference sequence). CDR3 residues: CASSWDGQTGNTIYF. CDR3 nucleotide sequence: TGTGCCAGCAGTTGGGATGGACAGACGGGAAACACCATATATTTT.

The chain has TRBV6-6 and TRBJ1-2, with TRBD1 identical over 8 bases. Germline CDR1 is MNHNY and CDR2 is SVGAGI (reference sequence). The CDR3 runs to 14 residues. J lost 8 bases, V lost 10 bases, and 15 bases had no gene match. DNA for the CDR3: TGTGCCATCCACAATTCCCAGGGGGCGGGAGGCTACACCTTC. Protein product: CAIHNSQGAGGYTF.

J is TRBJ2-1 and V is TRBV5-5; TRBD2 might be the D (6 bases). Germline V gene data show CDR1 as SGHKS and CDR2 as YYEKEE (reference sequence). The CDR3 has 16 residues. V gave up 4 bases and J gave up 0 bases, with 14 bases separating them. CDR3 coding DNA: TGTGCCAGCAGCCCTCTTCGGGGGAGCTCCTACAATGAGCAGTTCTTC. Protein: CASSPLRGSSYNEQFF.

The CDR3 coding sequence is TGTGCCAGCAGCGTATGGGGCGGGGACCGCGGGGATACGCAGTATTTT. Translating gives CASSVWGGDRGDTQYF. The V call is TRBV9, the J call TRBJ2-3; a possible D gene is TRBD2 (6 bases). CDR3 length: 16 residues. Looked up from germline, CDR1 is SGDLS and CDR2 is YYNGEE. The V and J ends lost 1 base and 6 bases respectively, with 18 bases between them.

CDR3: CASSPLGENEQFF. The CDR3 DNA sequence: TGTGCCAGCAGCCCGCTTGGTGAGAATGAGCAGTTCTTC. The chain links TRBV7-8 to TRBJ2-1; D gene unclear. There are 13 residues in the CDR3. The ends were cut back, 5 bases at V and 7 bases at J, with 12 bases in the middle. The germline V gene has CDR1 SGHVS and CDR2 FQNEAQ. The full variable domain, completed using reference TRBV7-8 and TRBJ2-1, is GAGVSQSPRYKVAKRGQDVALRCDPISGHVSLFWYQQALGQGPEFLTYFQNEAQLDKSGLPSDRFFAERPEGSVSTLKIQRTQQEDSAVYLCASSPLGENEQFFGPGTRLTVL.